The source of this T cell receptor (beta chain) is a study of shared T cell receptors in the human thymus (dated by TCRdb to the early 2020s). Regarding the study in general: The study examined how self-reactive, shared T-cell receptor alpha chains are generated in the human thymus.

The library was obtained by the immunoSEQ multiplex PCR assay. Imported from immuneACCESS, the table was reduced by TCRdb to in-frame sequences with V and J called. These copies leave out some clones; in studies compared against another copy, an unresolved V gene accounts for under half, and the cause of the remainder is not known. This sample gives some 700,000 clones in total; approximately 85% of them show up just once. Clones ranked in the top ten supply 0.0095% to 0.011% of the sample. Comment on this clone: It lacks a known antigen. No quality values exist for individual bases; no much larger clone is one base distant.

Trimming costs V 1 base and J 2 bases, and their ends lie 11 bases apart. CDR3 length: 14 amino acids, cysteine to phenylalanine. Only the CDR3 portion is preserved as DNA: 42 bases, with reading frame beginning at the first base. CDR1 and CDR2, per the germline V gene, are SQVTM and ANQGSEA. The data also belong to a second study, concerning human thymus T cells. The second study's authors report: Immunologically healthy infants undergoing open corrective cardiac surgery for congenital heart defects in Finland were used as donors. The thymus tissue came from surgical resects taken out during corrective cardiac surgery. Usage of V and J gene segments appeared to be biased in both the thymic and the peripheral blood repertoires. Highly overlapping thymic TCR repertoires among unrelated individuals were reported in the related research. The study characterized TCR alpha and beta repertoires from under 10 infant thymus samples and a few related peripheral blood samples. The infant donors were about 6 to 244 days old, and the cohort included roughly six males and two females. Thymocytes were released mechanically from tissue and stored at -70 °C as pellets of roughly 9-31 million cells. A QIAsymphony instrument was used to extract genomic DNA from frozen cell pellets. TCRB and TCRAD loci were amplified from a standardized quantity of quality-controlled genomic DNA using the immunoSEQ multiplex PCR assay. Amplicons spanned the V(D)J region at a length sufficient to cover the CDR3 and identify V and J genes. Amplicon sequencing was performed on an Illumina platform through the commercial immunoSEQ service. Primer bias and sequencing errors were corrected as previously described, and TCRAD and TCRB were defined on the basis of the IMGT database. Repertoires were analysed with immunoSEQ Analyzer 3.0 and VDJTools, covering basic statistics, V/J segment usage, diversity estimates, rarefaction and pairwise overlap. Diversity was estimated with Chao1, ChaoE, Efron-Thisted, Shannon and inverse Simpson indices, and also on datasets down-sampled to the smallest sample. Repertoire overlap was determined by strict matching of CDR3 nucleotide sequence, V gene and J gene, and Jaccard-based multidimensional scaling clustering was applied. On average, thymus samples yielded roughly 770,000 unique TCRB clonotypes, whereas blood samples yielded about 84,000.

This sequence uses TRBV29-1 and TRBJ2-5, with the D segment identity uncertain. Sequencing was carried out using thymocytes. This sequence originates from a girl less than two years old with a congenital heart defect. Donor details come from another sample of the same person, matched by shared clones. The DNA is as follows: TGCAGCGTTGAAGCACGCCGGTATCAAGAGACCCAGTACTTC. Translated, this gives CSVEARRYQETQYF.